The present entry profiles one TCR beta chain with its context. What it binds is not known. TCRdb reprocessed the RACE reads via MiXCR and lists one record per CDR3 protein. This table holds under 90,000 distinct CDR3 sequences, 8.5% found once. Stated time point: patch test 2, 6 weeks after DPC sensitization. As to treatment: therapeutic diphenylcyclopropenone sensitization with weekly scalp DPC. This sample was included in a study of human T cells and chemical hapten exposure. Study summary: Chiefly female patients presented with alopecia areata, totalis or universalis.

Findings of the study overall: No alteration of TCRs above 1 in 1000 frequency was seen with DPC sensitization. Relative to control repertoires, expanded TCRs gave rise to significantly more large CDR3 similarity clusters.

This CDR3 spans 13 amino acids. With 0 bases removed from V and 4 bases from J, the gap between germline ends came to 2 bases. Germline V gene data show CDR1 as KGHDR and CDR2 as SFDVKD. This TCR was sampled from a woman aged 45-59 years with alopecia areata. Some clones in this sample may be carry-over from other donors' samples. The gene calls are TRBV24-1 and TRBJ2-2; unclear D gene. The source was whole blood, collected in connection with sensitization to the hapten diphenylcyclopropenone (DPC). The CDR3 spells CATSDLLTGELFF. As DNA, the CDR3 is TGTGCCACCAGTGATTTGCTCACCGGGGAGCTGTTTTTT.